This T cell receptor (beta chain) is from a study of T cells in Graves' hyperthyroidism and ophthalmopathy. Amplified TCR beta CDR3 regions came from RNA transcripts. Using the HTBI primer set, a first-round RT-PCR was run on the TCR CDR3. One entry per CDR3 protein, called by TCRdb with MiXCR from the multiplex PCR reads. Among around 250,000 distinct CDR3 sequences, roughly 22% were seen once, and the ten largest hold around 32%. CDR1 MDHEN and CDR2 SYDVKM come from the germline V gene. The CDR3 sequence is 14 residues long. V shed 7 bases, J shed 5 bases, and the junction held 7 bases outside the gene matches.

The genes are TRBV28 and TRBJ1-5, with TRBD1 identical over 8 bases. The source material was blood. This receptor was identified in a woman aged 40 to 49 with Graves' ophthalmopathy. The CDR3 spells CASTTGQGHQPQHF. The CDR3 coding sequence is TGTGCCAGCACCACCGGACAGGGCCATCAGCCCCAGCATTTT.